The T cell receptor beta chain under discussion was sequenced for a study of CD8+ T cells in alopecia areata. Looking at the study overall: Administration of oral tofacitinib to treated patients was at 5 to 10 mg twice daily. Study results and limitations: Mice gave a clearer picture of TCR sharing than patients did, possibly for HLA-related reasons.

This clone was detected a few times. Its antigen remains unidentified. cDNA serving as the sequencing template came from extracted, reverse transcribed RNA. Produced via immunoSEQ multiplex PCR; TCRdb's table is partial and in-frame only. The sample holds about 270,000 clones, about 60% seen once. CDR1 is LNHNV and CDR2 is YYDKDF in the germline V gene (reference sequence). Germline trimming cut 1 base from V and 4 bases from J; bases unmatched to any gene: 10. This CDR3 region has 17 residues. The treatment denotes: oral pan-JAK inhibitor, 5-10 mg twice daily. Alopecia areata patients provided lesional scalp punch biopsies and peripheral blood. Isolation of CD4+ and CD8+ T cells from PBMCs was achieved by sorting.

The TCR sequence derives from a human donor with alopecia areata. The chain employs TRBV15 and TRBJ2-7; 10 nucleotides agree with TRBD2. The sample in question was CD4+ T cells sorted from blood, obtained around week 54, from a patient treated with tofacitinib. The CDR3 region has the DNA TGTGCCACCAGCAGAGCCCCCCAAGCGGGGGGGTTTTACGAGCAGTACTTC. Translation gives CATSRAPQAGGFYEQYF.